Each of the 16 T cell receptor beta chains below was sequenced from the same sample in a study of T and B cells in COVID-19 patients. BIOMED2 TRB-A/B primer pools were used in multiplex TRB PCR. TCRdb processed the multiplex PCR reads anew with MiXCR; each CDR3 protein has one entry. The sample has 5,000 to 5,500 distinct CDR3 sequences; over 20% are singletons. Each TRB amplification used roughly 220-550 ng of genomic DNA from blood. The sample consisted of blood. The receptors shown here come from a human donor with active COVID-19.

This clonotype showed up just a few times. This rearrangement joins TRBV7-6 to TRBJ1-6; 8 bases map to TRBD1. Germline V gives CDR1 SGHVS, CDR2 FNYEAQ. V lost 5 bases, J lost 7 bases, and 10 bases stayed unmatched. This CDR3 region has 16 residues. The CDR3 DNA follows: TGTGCCAGCAGCCGTTCCCGGGACAGGCTAAATTCACCCCTCCACTTT. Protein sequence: CASSRSRDRLNSPLHF.

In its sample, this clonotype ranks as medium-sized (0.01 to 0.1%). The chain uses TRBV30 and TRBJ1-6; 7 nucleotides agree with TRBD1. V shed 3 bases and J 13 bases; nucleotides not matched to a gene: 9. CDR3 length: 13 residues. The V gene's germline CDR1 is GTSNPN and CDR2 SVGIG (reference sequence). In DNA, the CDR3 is TGTGCCTGGAGGGGACAGCCCGGGGACCCCCTCCACTTT. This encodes CAWRGQPGDPLHF. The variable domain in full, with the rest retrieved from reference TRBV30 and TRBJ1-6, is SQTIHQWPATLVQPVGSPLSLECTVEGTSNPNLYWYRQAAGRGLQLLFYSVGIGQISSEVPQNLSASRPQDRQFILSSKKLLLSDSGFYLCAWRGQPGDPLHFGNGTRLTVT.

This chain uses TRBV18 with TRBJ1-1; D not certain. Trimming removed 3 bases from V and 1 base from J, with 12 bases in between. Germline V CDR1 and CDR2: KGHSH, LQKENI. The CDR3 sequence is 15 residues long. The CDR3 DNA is TGTGCCAGCTCACCGTCAGCGAATCCGAACACTGAAGCTTTCTTT. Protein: CASSPSANPNTEAFF.

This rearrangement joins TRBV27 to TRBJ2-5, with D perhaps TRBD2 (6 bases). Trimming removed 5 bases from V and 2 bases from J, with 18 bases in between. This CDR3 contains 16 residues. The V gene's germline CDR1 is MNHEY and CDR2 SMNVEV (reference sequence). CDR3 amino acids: CASSHPGRAGQETQYF. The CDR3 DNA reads TGTGCCAGCAGTCACCCGGGCAGGGCGGGACAAGAGACCCAGTACTTC.

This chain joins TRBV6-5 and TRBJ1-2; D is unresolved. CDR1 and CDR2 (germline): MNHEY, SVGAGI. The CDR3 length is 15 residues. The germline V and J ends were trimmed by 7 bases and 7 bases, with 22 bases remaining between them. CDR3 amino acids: CASTLSPAGGGGYTF. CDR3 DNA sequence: TGTGCCAGCACCCTGAGTCCAGCCGGCGGTGGTGGCTACACCTTC.

The CDR3 DNA reads as TGTGCCAGCAGTTTACCGTCCGGGACAGGGGGATCCAAGCCCTCCGGTGGCTACACCTTC. Protein sequence: CASSLPSGTGGSKPSGGYTF. The chain joins TRBV7-2 to TRBJ1-2, with 11 bases aligning to TRBD1. V shed 6 bases, J shed 7 bases, and the junction held 25 bases outside the gene matches. CDR1 SGHTA and CDR2 FQGNSA come from the germline V gene. CDR3 length equals 20 residues.

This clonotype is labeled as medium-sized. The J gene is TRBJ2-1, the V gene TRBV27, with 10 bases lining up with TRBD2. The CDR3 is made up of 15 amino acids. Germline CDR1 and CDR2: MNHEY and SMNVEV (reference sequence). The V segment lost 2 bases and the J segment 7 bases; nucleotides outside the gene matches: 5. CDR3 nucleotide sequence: TGTGCCAGCAGTTTAGGGGCTAGCGGGAGAAATGAGCAGTTCTTC. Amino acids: CASSLGASGRNEQFF.

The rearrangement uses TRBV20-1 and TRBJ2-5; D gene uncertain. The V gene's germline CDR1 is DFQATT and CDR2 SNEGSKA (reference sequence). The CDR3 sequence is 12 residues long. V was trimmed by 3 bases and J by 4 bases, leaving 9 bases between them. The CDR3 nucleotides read TGCAGTGCTAGTGGGCCCGCAGAGACCCAGTACTTC. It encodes CSASGPAETQYF.

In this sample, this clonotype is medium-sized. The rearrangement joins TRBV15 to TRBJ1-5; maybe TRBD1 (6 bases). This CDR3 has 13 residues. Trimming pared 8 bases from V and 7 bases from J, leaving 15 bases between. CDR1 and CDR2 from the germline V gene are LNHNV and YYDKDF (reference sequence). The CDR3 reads CATALQGSQPQHF. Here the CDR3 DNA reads TGTGCCACCGCTTTACAGGGAAGCCAGCCCCAGCATTTT.

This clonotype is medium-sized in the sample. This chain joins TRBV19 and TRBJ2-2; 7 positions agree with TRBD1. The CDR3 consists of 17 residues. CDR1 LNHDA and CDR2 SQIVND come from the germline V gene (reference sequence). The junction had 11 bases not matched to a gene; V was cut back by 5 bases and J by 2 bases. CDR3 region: CASSLHYRGANTGELFF. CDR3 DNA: TGTGCCAGTAGTCTTCATTACAGGGGAGCCAACACCGGGGAGCTGTTTTTT.

The chain's CDR3 is CASSQLFGRSTDTQYF. In DNA, the CDR3 is TGTGCCAGCAGCCAATTATTTGGCAGGAGCACAGATACGCAGTATTTT. The V call is TRBV14, the J call TRBJ2-3; no definite D call. Trimming left V 2 bases short and J 0 bases short, with 12 bases between. Germline CDR1 SGHDN, CDR2 FVKESK. CDR3 size: 16 residues.

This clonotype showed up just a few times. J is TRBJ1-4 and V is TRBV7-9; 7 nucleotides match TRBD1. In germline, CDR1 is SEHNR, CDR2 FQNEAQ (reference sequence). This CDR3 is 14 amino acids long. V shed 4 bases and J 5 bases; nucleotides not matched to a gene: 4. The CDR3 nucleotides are TGTGCCAGCAGCTGGACAGGTCTAAATGAAAAACTGTTTTTT. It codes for CASSWTGLNEKLFF. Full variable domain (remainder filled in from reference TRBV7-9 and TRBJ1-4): DTGVSQNPRHKITKRGQNVTFRCDPISEHNRLYWYRQTLGQGPEFLTYFQNEAQLEKSRLLSDRFSAERPKGSFSTLEIQRTEQGDSAMYLCASSWTGLNEKLFFGSGTQLSVL.

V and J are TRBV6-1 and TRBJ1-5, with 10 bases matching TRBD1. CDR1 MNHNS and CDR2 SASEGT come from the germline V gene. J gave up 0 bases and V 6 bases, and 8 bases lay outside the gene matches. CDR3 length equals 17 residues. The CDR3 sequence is CASRKGQGGYSNQPQHF. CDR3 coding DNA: TGTGCCAGCAGAAAAGGACAGGGGGGCTATAGCAATCAGCCCCAGCATTTT.

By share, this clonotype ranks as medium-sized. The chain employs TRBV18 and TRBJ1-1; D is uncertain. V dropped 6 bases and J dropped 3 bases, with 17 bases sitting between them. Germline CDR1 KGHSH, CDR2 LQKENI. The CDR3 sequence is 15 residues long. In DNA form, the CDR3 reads TGTGCCAGCTCTCTCTTAGCAGACCTGGACACTGAAGCTTTCTTT. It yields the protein CASSLLADLDTEAFF.

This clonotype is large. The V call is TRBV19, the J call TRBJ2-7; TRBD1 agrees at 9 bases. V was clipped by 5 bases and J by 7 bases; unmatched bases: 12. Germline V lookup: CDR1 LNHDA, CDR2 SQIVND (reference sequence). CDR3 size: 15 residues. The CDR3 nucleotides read TGTGCCAGTAGTGTCGGACAGGGGTCACGTACTGAGCAGTACTTC. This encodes CASSVGQGSRTEQYF. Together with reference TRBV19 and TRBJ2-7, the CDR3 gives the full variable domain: DGGITQSPKYLFRKEGQNVTLSCEQNLNHDAMYWYRQDPGQGLRLIYYSQIVNDFQKGDIAEGYSVSREKKESFPLTVTSAQKNPTAFYLCASSVGQGSRTEQYFGPGTRLTVT.

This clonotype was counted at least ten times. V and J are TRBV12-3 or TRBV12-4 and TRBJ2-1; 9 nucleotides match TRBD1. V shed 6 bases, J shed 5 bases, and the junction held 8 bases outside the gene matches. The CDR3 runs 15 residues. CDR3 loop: CASSLPGQGNNEQFF. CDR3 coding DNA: TGTGCCAGCAGCCTACCTGGACAGGGGAACAATGAGCAGTTCTTC.